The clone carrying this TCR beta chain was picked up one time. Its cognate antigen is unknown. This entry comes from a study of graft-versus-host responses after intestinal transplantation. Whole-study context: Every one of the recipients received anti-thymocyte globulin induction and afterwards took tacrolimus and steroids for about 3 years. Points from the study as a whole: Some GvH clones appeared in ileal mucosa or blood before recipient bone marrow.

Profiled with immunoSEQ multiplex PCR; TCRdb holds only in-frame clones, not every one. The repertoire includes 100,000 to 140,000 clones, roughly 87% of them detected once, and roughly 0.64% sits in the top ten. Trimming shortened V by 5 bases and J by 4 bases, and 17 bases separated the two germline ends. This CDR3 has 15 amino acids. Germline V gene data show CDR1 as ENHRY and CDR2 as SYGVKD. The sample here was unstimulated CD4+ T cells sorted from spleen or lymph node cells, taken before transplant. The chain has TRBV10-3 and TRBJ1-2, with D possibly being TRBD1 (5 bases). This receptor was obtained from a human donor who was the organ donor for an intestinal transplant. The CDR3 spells CAISHDLSGGYGYTF. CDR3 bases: TGTGCCATCAGTCATGACCTCTCTGGGGGCTATGGCTACACCTTC.